Listed below are T cell receptor beta chains from one sample, sequenced in a study of regulatory T cells in long-lasting Graves disease. TCRdb re-derived calls from the multiplex PCR reads in MiXCR, one entry per CDR3 protein. The table shows 560,000 or so distinct CDR3 sequences, with 15% to 20% occurring only once. The data also belong to a second study, concerning T cells in Graves' hyperthyroidism and ophthalmopathy.

The source was peripheral blood mononuclear cells (PBMCs), collected at new diagnosis, from a patient treated with antithyroid drugs. These receptors were collected from a man between 18 and 35 years old with Graves disease. CDR3s include the opening cysteine and the closing phenylalanine or tryptophan.

>TRBV3-1|TRBJ2-5
CASSPILDTNQETQYF
>TRBV27|TRBJ1-5
CASSPDRDSNQPQHF
>TRBV19|TRBJ1-1
CASGTRRNTEAFF
>TRBV6-5|TRBJ2-1
CASSYSVEAEQFF
>TRBV6-1|TRBJ2-2
CASRLQGGDTGELFF
>TRBV6-9|TRBJ1-1
CASSSEGITEAFF
>TRBV25-1|TRBJ1-2
CASSELTRTGAEGYTF
>TRBV5-5|TRBJ2-7
CASTPWVGAYEQYF
>TRBV7-9|TRBJ2-4
CASSPTLSAKNIQYF
>TRBV10-1|TRBJ2-7
CASSESDRDGEQYF
>TRBV20-1|TRBJ2-3
CSEQRHHGTDTQYF
>TRBV27|TRBJ2-5
CASSTILGGASETQYF
>TRBV10-3|TRBJ2-5
CAISDPNPYQETQYF
>TRBV27|TRBJ1-3
CASSRDLDSGNTIYF
>TRBV29-1|TRBJ2-2
CSVALGSFTGELFF
>TRBV5-1|TRBJ1-3
CASSRVASSGNTIYF
>TRBV10-2|TRBJ1-2
CASSDPGLRQLYGYTF
>TRBV5-1|TRBJ2-1
CASSLHLAGGPNEQFF
>TRBV7-2|TRBJ2-1
CASSEPGYNEQFF
>TRBV27|TRBJ2-5
CASSPILAGGETQYF